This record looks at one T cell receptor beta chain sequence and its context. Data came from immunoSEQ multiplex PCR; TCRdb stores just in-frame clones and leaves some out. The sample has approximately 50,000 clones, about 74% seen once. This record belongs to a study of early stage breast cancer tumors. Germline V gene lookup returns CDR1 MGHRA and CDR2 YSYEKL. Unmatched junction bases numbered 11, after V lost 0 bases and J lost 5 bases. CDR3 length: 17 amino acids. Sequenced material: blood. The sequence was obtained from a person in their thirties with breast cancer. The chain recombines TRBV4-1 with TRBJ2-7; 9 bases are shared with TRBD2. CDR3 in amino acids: CASSQDISGRIGNEQYF. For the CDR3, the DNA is TGCGCCAGCAGCCAAGATATTAGCGGGAGAATCGGAAACGAGCAGTACTTC.